This TCR beta chain was captured by sequencing in a study of blood T cell repertoires in COVID-19. About the research overall: From T cells, B-cell-depleted T cells, or PBMCs came the material, which was cDNA or gDNA.

The protocol was immunoSEQ multiplex PCR, while the TCRdb copy is restricted to in-frame clones and leaves out a portion. The profile shows about 300,000 clones, around 88% of them singletons. A Seattle source enrolled patients during active infection and followed them longitudinally. The CDR3 is 16 residues long. Germline values: CDR1 MDHEN, CDR2 SYDVKM. Trimming cost V 7 bases and J 1 base; bases outside gene matches: 12. The sequenced sample consisted of peripheral blood. The chain carries TRBV28 and TRBJ2-5, with 7 bases identical to TRBD1. The sequence derives from a woman aged 25 to 39 with COVID-19, enrolled during active disease. The CDR3, as DNA: TGTGCCAGCACCTCCCCCGGGACAGAGTTCCAAGAGACCCAGTACTTC. Translation gives CASTSPGTEFQETQYF.